This passage covers 27 T cell receptor beta chains from one sample sequenced in a study of OX40 agonist ivuxolimab in advanced cancers. TCRdb keeps only in-frame clones here, not all; method: immunoSEQ multiplex PCR. The sample lists tens of thousands of clones, approximately 83% seen once, with around 20% in the top ten. This sample comprised CD4+ or CD8+ T cells sorted from blood, obtained in a trial of the OX40 agonist ivuxolimab. The source of these receptors is an adult with an advanced solid tumor such as melanoma, head and neck, liver or kidney cancer.

In regard to this clone: Sequence at one end of the junction differs from germline and may be a read error. The chain couples TRBV6-5 to TRBJ1-5, with D possibly TRBD1 on 6 matching bases. The V gene's germline CDR1 is MNHEY and CDR2 SVGAGI. There are 15 residues in the CDR3. CDR3 sequence (DNA): TGTGCCAGCAGTTACTACGGGGGCGGCAATCGGCCCCAGCATTTT. This codes for CASSYYGGGNRPQHF.

The CDR3 nucleotides read TGTGCCAGCAGCCATGGGTCCGGGACAAACGAGCAGTACTTC. This gives the protein CASSHGSGTNEQYF. The chain carries TRBV16 and TRBJ2-7; D possibly corresponds to TRBD1 (6 bases). V lost 3 bases and J lost 5, with 14 bases in between. CDR3 length: 14 residues. Germline V gives CDR1 KGHSY, CDR2 FQNENV.

The chain has TRBV2 and TRBJ2-1; D is undetermined. Deletions cut 1 base from V and 0 bases from J, with 7 bases between. Germline lookup yields CDR1 SNHLY and CDR2 FYNNEI. The CDR3 totals 15 residues. CDR3 DNA: TGTGCCAGCAGTGAAGGCAGGAGCTCCTACAATGAGCAGTTCTTC. It specifies CASSEGRSSYNEQFF.

In DNA, the CDR3 is TGTGCCAGCAGATCCACCGGGGAGCTGTTTTTT. This sequence encodes CASRSTGELFF. V usage is TRBV27 and J usage is TRBJ2-2; D unclear. The V gene's germline CDR1 is MNHEY and CDR2 SMNVEV (reference sequence). The ends were cut back, 6 bases at V and 4 bases at J, with 3 bases in the middle. This CDR3 region has 11 residues.

The chain has TRBV9 and TRBJ2-5; 7 bases map to TRBD1. The CDR3 runs to 16 residues. Germline assignment: CDR1 SGDLS and CDR2 YYNGEE. V lost 3 bases, J lost 2 bases, and 10 bases stayed unmatched. CDR3 residues: CASSAPGTEVQETQYF. The CDR3 DNA follows: TGTGCCAGCAGCGCCCCTGGGACAGAGGTTCAAGAGACCCAGTACTTC. Together with reference TRBV9 and TRBJ2-5, the CDR3 gives the full variable domain: DSGVTQTPKHLITATGQRVTLRCSPRSGDLSVYWYQQSLDQGLQFLIQYYNGEERAKGNILERFSAQQFPDLHSELNLSSLELGDSALYFCASSAPGTEVQETQYFGPGTRLLVL.

This chain connects TRBV6-6 to TRBJ2-1, with TRBD2 matching over 7 bases. J lost 16 bases, V lost 8 bases, and 11 bases had no gene match. This CDR3 has 11 amino acids. Germline loops: CDR1 MNHNY, CDR2 SVGAGI (reference sequence). CDR3 DNA: TGTGCCAGCGAATTGGGCGGGAGCGAATTCTTC. It is translated as CASELGGSEFF.

The chain combines TRBV5-6 with TRBJ2-2; a weak D match, TRBD1 (6 bases). Trimming pared 4 bases from V and 4 bases from J, leaving 23 bases between. The CDR3 is made up of 18 amino acids. The germline V gene has CDR1 SGHDT and CDR2 YYEEEE. The CDR3 sequence: CASSGRTVGLRGTGELFF. In DNA, the CDR3 is TGTGCCAGCAGCGGGCGGACAGTAGGTCTCCGGGGCACCGGGGAGCTGTTTTTT. The whole variable domain, remainder taken from reference TRBV5-6 and TRBJ2-2, is DAGVTQSPTHLIKTRGQQVTLRCSPKSGHDTVSWYQQALGQGPQFIFQYYEEEERQRGNFPDRFSGHQFPNYSSELNVNALLLGDSALYLCASSGRTVGLRGTGELFFGEGSRLTVL.

The chain couples TRBV7-9 to TRBJ1-4; a possible D gene is TRBD1 (6 bases). The ends were cut back, 3 bases at V and 12 bases at J, with 14 bases in the middle. This CDR3 has 13 residues. Germline CDR1 SEHNR, CDR2 FQNEAQ (reference sequence). CDR3 loop: CASSLGRRGELFF. CDR3 nucleotides: TGTGCCAGCAGCTTGGGGCGTAGGGGGGAACTGTTTTTT. Full variable domain (remainder filled in from reference TRBV7-9 and TRBJ1-4): DTGVSQNPRHKITKRGQNVTFRCDPISEHNRLYWYRQTLGQGPEFLTYFQNEAQLEKSRLLSDRFSAERPKGSFSTLEIQRTEQGDSAMYLCASSLGRRGELFFGSGTQLSVL.

This clone was seen once. V gene TRBV4-2 combines with J gene TRBJ2-5; weak D call: TRBD1 (6 bases). The last part of the DNA fits TRBJ2-7 better; the J call may be wrong. This CDR3 is 13 amino acids long. CDR1 is LGHNA and CDR2 is YNFKEQ in the germline V gene. The CDR3 nucleotides are TGTGCCAGCAGCCAAGAAGGGGGCTACGAGCAGTACTTC. Its protein is CASSQEGGYEQYF.

V gene TRBV5-4 combines with J gene TRBJ1-2; 9 bases line up with TRBD1. There are 17 residues in the CDR3. V dropped 2 bases and J dropped 4; count of bases not matched to a gene: 12. CDR1 SGHNT and CDR2 YYREEE come from the germline V gene (reference sequence). The CDR3 loop is CASSLAGTGSGGYGYTF. For the CDR3, the DNA is TGTGCCAGCAGCTTAGCCGGGACAGGGTCGGGGGGCTATGGCTACACCTTC. Full variable domain (rest looked up from reference TRBV5-4 and TRBJ1-2): ETGVTQSPTHLIKTRGQQVTLRCSSQSGHNTVSWYQQALGQGPQFIFQYYREEENGRGNFPPRFSGLQFPNYSSELNVNALELDDSALYLCASSLAGTGSGGYGYTFGSGTRLTVV.

The chain combines TRBV19 with TRBJ2-3; TRBD2 is a possible D gene (5 bases). The germline V gene encodes CDR1 LNHDA and CDR2 SQIVND (reference sequence). V was pared by 10 bases and J by 0 bases, with 11 bases between. The CDR3 runs to 13 residues. As DNA, the CDR3 is TGTGCCACATCAACTAGTAGCACAGATACGCAGTATTTT. Translated, it gives CATSTSSTDTQYF.

This clone was recorded a few times. This sequence joins TRBV5-4 and TRBJ2-5; tentatively, D is TRBD1 or TRBD2 (6 bases each). V lost 4 bases and J 5 bases, leaving 21 bases between the germline ends. This CDR3 is built from 16 residues. The germline gives CDR1 SGHNT, CDR2 YYREEE (reference sequence). The DNA of the CDR3 is TGTGCCAGCAGCACCTGGGACACCGGGGGTTCCGAGACCCAGTACTTC. Protein: CASSTWDTGGSETQYF.

The V gene is TRBV4-1, the J gene TRBJ1-5, with 8 positions matching TRBD1. After removal of 1 base from V and 1 base from J, the junction contained 12 bases not matched to a gene. Germline CDR1 and CDR2: MGHRA and YSYEKL. The CDR3 runs to 19 residues. The CDR3 is CASSQGGGQVGVSNQPQHF. The CDR3 bases are TGCGCCAGCAGCCAAGGAGGGGGACAGGTAGGCGTCAGCAATCAGCCCCAGCATTTT.

This clone has only one observation. The chain has TRBV7-6 and TRBJ2-2, with unresolved D. Trimming stripped 3 bases from V and 2 bases from J, with 7 bases between. Germline V lookup: CDR1 SGHVS, CDR2 FNYEAQ. This CDR3 contains 14 residues. In nucleotides, the CDR3 is TGTGCCAGCAGCTTTGGCGGAAACACCGGGGAGCTGTTTTTT. Its protein is CASSFGGNTGELFF.

The V and J genes are TRBV6-1 and TRBJ2-2; possible D gene TRBD1, 6 bases. V lost 0 bases to trimming and J lost 3 bases, with 8 bases between them. CDR1 is MNHNS and CDR2 is SASEGT in the germline V gene. This CDR3 comprises 15 residues. CDR3 bases: TGTGCCAGCAGTGAAGCCCCAGGGGACACCGGGGAGCTGTTTTTT. Its protein product is CASSEAPGDTGELFF.

This chain joins TRBV6-1 and TRBJ2-7; unclear D gene. The CDR3 sequence is 15 residues long. Germline V CDR1 and CDR2: MNHNS, SASEGT. Trimming took 2 bases from V and 4 from J, leaving 15 bases between them. CDR3 DNA sequence: TGTGCCAGCAGTGAACTGGCGGTCTACACTTACGAGCAGTACTTC. This sequence encodes CASSELAVYTYEQYF.

The genes are TRBV29-1 and TRBJ1-3, with TRBD1 matching over 9 bases. The length of the CDR3 is 15 residues. Looked up from germline, CDR1 is SQVTM and CDR2 is ANQGSEA. J lost 4 bases, V lost 6 bases, and 10 bases had no gene match. DNA for the CDR3: TGCAGCGTAAAAGAACAGGGGGCTGGAGGAAACACCATATATTTT. Translating it yields CSVKEQGAGGNTIYF.

J is TRBJ2-7 and V is TRBV27; the D gene is possibly TRBD2 (6 bases). V was shortened by 3 bases and J by 0 bases, with 12 bases between the two germline ends. Per the germline V gene, CDR1 is MNHEY and CDR2 is SMNVEV (reference sequence). The CDR3 is made up of 15 amino acids. CDR3 sequence: CASSFGGESSYEQYF. The CDR3 DNA is TGTGCCAGCAGTTTCGGGGGTGAGAGCTCCTACGAGCAGTACTTC.

The rearrangement joins TRBV4-3 to TRBJ2-7, with D hard to call. From germline, CDR1 is LGHNA and CDR2 YSLEER. The CDR3 contains 14 residues. V was clipped by 0 bases and J by 5 bases, with 11 bases between them. CDR3 coding DNA: TGCGCCAGCAGCCAAGATGTAGAGGTGGACGAGCAGTACTTC. The encoded protein is CASSQDVEVDEQYF.

J is TRBJ2-7 and V is TRBV4-1; tentatively, D is TRBD1 or TRBD2 (5 bases each). Per the germline V gene, CDR1 is MGHRA and CDR2 is YSYEKL. Trimming removed 1 base at V and 1 base at J, with 8 bases between. There are 14 residues in the CDR3. The CDR3 DNA reads as TGCGCCAGCAGCCAAGGGGACCTTTCCTACGAGCAGTACTTC. It yields the protein CASSQGDLSYEQYF.

The V call is TRBV6-1, the J call TRBJ2-3, with D tentatively TRBD1 (5 bases). Trimming took 2 bases from V and 5 from J, leaving 17 bases between them. The germline V gene has CDR1 MNHNS and CDR2 SASEGT. This CDR3 has 16 amino acids. CDR3 DNA sequence: TGTGCCAGCAGTGAAATTGGTGGGGCACTTGGAGATACGCAGTATTTT. Protein sequence: CASSEIGGALGDTQYF.

A few counts support this clone. This rearrangement joins TRBV7-9 to TRBJ1-6; D is uncertain. The length of the CDR3 is 16 residues. Germline values: CDR1 SEHNR, CDR2 FQNEAQ (reference sequence). The V and J ends lost 1 base and 0 bases respectively, with 7 bases between them. CDR3 amino acids: CASSLEGLSYNSPLHF. Here the CDR3 DNA reads TGTGCCAGCAGCTTAGAAGGGCTCTCCTATAATTCACCCCTCCACTTT.

In this sample, this clone turned up once. The chain joins TRBV5-6 to TRBJ2-1, with D perhaps given as TRBD1 or TRBD2 (5 bases each). V gave up 4 bases and J gave up 10 bases, with 9 bases separating them. From germline, CDR1 is SGHDT and CDR2 YYEEEE. The CDR3 has 11 amino acids. The CDR3 DNA reads TGTGCCAGCAGCCTAGGGACCGAGCAGTTCTTC. Translating it yields CASSLGTEQFF.

The J gene is TRBJ2-3, the V gene TRBV9; tentative D call: TRBD2 (5 bases). In germline, CDR1 is SGDLS, CDR2 YYNGEE. This CDR3 contains 15 residues. V lost 3 bases, J lost 0 bases, and 11 bases lay in between. CDR3 in amino acids: CASSASLPSTDTQYF. CDR3 coding DNA: TGTGCCAGCAGCGCTAGCCTACCTAGCACAGATACGCAGTATTTT.

V and J are TRBV30 and TRBJ2-1, with D possibly TRBD2 on 6 matching bases. V was pared by 2 bases and J by 2 bases, with 10 bases between. This CDR3 spans 14 amino acids. From germline, CDR1 is GTSNPN and CDR2 SVGIG (reference sequence). The DNA for the CDR3 is TGTGCCTGGAGTTTAGCGGACCCCTACAATGAGCAGTTCTTC. It translates to CAWSLADPYNEQFF.

The chain uses TRBV6-5 and TRBJ1-1, with D tentatively TRBD1 (5 bases). Trimming removed 6 bases from V and 8 bases from J, with 13 bases in between. The CDR3 extends over 12 amino acids. Germline-derived CDR1 and CDR2 are MNHEY and SVGAGI. CDR3 loop: CASRPSGTEAFF. CDR3 coding DNA: TGTGCCAGCAGGCCATCCGGGACCGAAGCTTTCTTT.

This chain links TRBV9 with TRBJ1-2; D may be TRBD1 (5 bases). The V gene lost 3 bases and the J gene lost 5 bases, with 17 bases spanning the gap. Germline V gives CDR1 SGDLS, CDR2 YYNGEE. This CDR3 contains 15 residues. CDR3 region: CASSGGGVASYGYTF. In nucleotides, the CDR3 is TGTGCCAGCAGCGGCGGGGGGGTTGCGTCGTATGGCTACACCTTC.